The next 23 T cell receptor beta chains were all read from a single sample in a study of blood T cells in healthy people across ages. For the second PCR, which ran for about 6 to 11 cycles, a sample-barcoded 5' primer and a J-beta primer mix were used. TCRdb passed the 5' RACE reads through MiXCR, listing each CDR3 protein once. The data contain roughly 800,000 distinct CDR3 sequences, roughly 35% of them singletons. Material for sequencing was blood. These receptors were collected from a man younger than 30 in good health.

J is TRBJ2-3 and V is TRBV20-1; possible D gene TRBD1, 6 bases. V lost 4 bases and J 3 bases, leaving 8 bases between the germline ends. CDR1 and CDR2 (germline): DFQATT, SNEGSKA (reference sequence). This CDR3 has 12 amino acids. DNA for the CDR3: TGCAGTGCTATCCAGGGGACAGATACGCAGTATTTT. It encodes CSAIQGTDTQYF.

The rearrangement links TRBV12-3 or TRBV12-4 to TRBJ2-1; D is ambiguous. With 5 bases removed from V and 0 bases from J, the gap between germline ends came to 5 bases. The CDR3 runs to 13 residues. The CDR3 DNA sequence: TGTGCCAGCAGTCGAAACTCCTACAATGAGCAGTTCTTC. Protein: CASSRNSYNEQFF.

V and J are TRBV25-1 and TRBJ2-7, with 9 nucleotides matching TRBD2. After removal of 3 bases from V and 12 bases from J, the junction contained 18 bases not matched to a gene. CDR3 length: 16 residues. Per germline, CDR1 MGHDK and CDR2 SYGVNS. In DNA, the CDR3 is TGTGCCAGCAGTGACTCTACTAGCGGGTCAGCGGGGACCCGGTACTTC. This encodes CASSDSTSGSAGTRYF.

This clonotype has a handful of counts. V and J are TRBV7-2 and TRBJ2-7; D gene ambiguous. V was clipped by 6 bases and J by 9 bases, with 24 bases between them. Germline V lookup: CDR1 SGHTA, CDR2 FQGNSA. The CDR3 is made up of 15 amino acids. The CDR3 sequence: CASSSHRAETLGQYF. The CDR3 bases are TGTGCCAGCAGTTCTCATAGGGCGGAGACATTAGGGCAGTACTTC.

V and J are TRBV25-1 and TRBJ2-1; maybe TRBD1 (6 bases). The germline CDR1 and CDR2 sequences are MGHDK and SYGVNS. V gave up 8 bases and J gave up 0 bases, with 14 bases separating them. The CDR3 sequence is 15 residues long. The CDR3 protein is CASLKGGVSYNEQFF. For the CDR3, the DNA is TGTGCCAGCTTAAAAGGGGGAGTCTCCTACAATGAGCAGTTCTTC.

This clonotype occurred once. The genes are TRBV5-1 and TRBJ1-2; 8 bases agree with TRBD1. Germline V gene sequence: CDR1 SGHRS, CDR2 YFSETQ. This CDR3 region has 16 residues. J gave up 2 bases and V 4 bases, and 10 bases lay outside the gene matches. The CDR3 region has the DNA TGCGCCAGCAGCCTCGGATCCGGACAGGGAAACTATGGCTACACCTTC. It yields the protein CASSLGSGQGNYGYTF.

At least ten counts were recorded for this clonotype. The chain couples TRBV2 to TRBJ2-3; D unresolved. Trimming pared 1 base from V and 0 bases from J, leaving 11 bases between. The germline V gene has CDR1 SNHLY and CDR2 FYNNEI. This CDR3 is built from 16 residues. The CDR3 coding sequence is TGTGCCAGCAGTGAAGTTAGGTCAGCAAGCACAGATACGCAGTATTTT. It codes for CASSEVRSASTDTQYF.

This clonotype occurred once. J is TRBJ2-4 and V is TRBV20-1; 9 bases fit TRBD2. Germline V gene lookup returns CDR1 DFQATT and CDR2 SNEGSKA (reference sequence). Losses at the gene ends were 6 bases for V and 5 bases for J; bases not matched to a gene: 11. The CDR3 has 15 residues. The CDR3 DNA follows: TGCAGTGCCCTTCCGCGGGGGGGCCTCCAAAACATTCAGTACTTC. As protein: CSALPRGGLQNIQYF.

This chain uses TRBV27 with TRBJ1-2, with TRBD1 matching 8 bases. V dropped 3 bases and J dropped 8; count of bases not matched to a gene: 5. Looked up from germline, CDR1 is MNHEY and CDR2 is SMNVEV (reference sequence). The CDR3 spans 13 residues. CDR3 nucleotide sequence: TGTGCCAGCAGTTTGTCAGGGGGCGGCGGCTACACCTTC. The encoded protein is CASSLSGGGGYTF.

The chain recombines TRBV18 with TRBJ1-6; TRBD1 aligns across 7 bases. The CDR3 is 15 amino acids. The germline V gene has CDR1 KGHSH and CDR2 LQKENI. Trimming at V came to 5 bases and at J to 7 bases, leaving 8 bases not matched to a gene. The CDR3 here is CASSADRVWNSPLHF. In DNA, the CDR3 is TGTGCCAGCTCAGCAGACAGGGTTTGGAATTCACCCCTCCACTTT. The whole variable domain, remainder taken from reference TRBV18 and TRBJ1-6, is NAGVMQNPRHLVRRRGQEARLRCSPMKGHSHVYWYRQLPEEGLKFMVYLQKENIIDESGMPKERFSAEFPKEGPSILRIQQVVRGDSAAYFCASSADRVWNSPLHFGNGTRLTVT.

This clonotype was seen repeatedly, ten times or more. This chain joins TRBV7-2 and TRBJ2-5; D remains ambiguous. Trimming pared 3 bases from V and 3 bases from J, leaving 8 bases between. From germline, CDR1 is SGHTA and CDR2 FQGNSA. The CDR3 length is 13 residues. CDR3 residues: CASSFFLEETQYF. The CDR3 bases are TGTGCCAGCAGCTTCTTTTTGGAAGAGACCCAGTACTTC.

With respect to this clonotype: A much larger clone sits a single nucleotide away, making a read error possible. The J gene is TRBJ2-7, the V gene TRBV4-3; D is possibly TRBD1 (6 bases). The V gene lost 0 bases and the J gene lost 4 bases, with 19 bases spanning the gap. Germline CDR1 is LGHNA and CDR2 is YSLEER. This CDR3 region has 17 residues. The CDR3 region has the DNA TGCGCCAGCAGCCAAGATCTCAGGGGACATCGTCTTTACGAGCAGTACTTC. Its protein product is CASSQDLRGHRLYEQYF.

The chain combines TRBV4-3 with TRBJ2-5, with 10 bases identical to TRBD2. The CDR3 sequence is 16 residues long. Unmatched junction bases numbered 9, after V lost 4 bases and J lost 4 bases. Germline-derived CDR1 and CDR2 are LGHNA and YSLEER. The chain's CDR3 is CASSRLSGGARETQYF. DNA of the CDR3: TGCGCCAGCAGCCGGCTAAGCGGGGGGGCACGAGAGACCCAGTACTTC.

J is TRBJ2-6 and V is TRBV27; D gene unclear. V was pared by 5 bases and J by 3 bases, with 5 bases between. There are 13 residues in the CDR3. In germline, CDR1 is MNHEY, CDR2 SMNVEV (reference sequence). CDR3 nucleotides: TGTGCCAGCAGTGTCGATGGGGCCAACGTCCTGACTTTC. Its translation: CASSVDGANVLTF.

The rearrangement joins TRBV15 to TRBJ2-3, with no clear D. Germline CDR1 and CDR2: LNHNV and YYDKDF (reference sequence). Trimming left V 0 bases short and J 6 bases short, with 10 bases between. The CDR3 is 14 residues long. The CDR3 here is CATSRDHGADTQYF. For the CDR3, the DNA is TGTGCCACCAGCAGAGATCATGGAGCTGATACGCAGTATTTT.

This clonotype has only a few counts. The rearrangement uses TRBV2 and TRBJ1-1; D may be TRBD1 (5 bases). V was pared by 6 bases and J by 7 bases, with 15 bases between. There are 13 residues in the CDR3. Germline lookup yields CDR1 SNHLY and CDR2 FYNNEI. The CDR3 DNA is TGTGCCAGCAGAACCGGGACGCAGAATGAAGCTTTCTTT. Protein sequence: CASRTGTQNEAFF.

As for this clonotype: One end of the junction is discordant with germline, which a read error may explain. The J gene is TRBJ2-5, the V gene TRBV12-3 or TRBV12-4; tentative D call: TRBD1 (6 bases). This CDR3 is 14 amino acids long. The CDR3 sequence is CAGSLQGPQETQYF. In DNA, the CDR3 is TGTGCCGGCAGTTTGCAGGGGCCCCAAGAGACCCAGTACTTC.

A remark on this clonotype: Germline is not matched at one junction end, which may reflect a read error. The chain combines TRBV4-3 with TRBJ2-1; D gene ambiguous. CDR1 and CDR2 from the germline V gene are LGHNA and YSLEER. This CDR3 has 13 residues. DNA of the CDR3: TGCGCCAGCAACCAAGATCGTCACAATGAGCAGTTCTTC. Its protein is CASNQDRHNEQFF.

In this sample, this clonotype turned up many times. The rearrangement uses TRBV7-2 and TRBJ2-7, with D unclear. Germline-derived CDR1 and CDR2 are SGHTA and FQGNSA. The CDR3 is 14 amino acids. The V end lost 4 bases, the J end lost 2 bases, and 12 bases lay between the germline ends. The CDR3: CASSSTLGTYEQYF. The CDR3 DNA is TGTGCCAGCAGCTCCACTCTTGGTACCTACGAGCAGTACTTC.

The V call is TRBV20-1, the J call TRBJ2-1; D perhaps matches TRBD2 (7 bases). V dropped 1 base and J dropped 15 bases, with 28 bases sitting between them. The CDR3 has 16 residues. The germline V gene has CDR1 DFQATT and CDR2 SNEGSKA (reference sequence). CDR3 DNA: TGCAGTGCTAGAGTTAAAGGAGTGGGGGGGCCTGTCTTTCCGTTCTTC. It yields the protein CSARVKGVGGPVFPFF.

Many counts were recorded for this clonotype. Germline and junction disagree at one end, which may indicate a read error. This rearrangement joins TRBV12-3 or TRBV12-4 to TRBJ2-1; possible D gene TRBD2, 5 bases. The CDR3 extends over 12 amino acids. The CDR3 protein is CASSQGGNEQFF. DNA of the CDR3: TGCGCCAGCAGCCAAGGAGGCAATGAGCAGTTCTTC.

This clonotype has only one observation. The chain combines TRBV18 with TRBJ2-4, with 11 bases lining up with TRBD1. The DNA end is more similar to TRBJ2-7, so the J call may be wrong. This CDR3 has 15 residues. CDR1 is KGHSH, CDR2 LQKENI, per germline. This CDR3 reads CASSPIAGQGGEQYF. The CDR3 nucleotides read TGTGCCAGCTCACCAATCGCGGGACAGGGGGGCGAGCAGTACTTC.

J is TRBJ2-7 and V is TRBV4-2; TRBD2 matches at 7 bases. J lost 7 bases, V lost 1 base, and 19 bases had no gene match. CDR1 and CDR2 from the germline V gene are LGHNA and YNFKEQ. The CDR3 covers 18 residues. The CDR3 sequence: CASSQVSGLSGAYNEQYF. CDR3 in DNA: TGTGCCAGCAGCCAAGTATCCGGGCTAAGCGGGGCTTACAATGAGCAGTACTTC.